The 15 T cell receptor beta chains presented below share a single source sample, sequenced in a study of T cell repertoires in cytomegalovirus infection. TCRdb re-derived calls from the reads in MiXCR, one entry per CDR3 protein. The profile shows 55,000 to 85,000 distinct CDR3 sequences, over 3.5% of them singletons. The sequenced material came from PBMCs. The receptors derive from a human donor in good health (CMV status not recorded). Some clones in this sample may be carry-over from other donors' samples.

This clonotype was seen repeatedly, ten times or more. CDR3 loop: CASTYRDRGTEAFF. CDR3 bases: TGTGCCAGCACCTACCGGGACAGGGGCACTGAAGCTTTCTTT. The chain joins TRBV7-2 to TRBJ1-1, with 10 bases that match TRBD1. The J segment lost 4 bases and the V segment lost 7 bases, leaving 6 bases of the junction unmatched. Germline CDR1 and CDR2: SGHTA and FQGNSA. The CDR3 has 14 residues. The whole variable domain, remainder taken from reference TRBV7-2 and TRBJ1-1, is GAGVSQSPSNKVTEKGKDVELRCDPISGHTALYWYRQSLGQGLEFLIYFQGNSAPDKSGLPSDRFSAERTGGSVSTLTIQRTQQEDSAVYLCASTYRDRGTEAFFGQGTRLTVV.

This clonotype was counted ten times or more. The chain employs TRBV7-6 and TRBJ2-7, with 7 bases that match TRBD1. The length of the CDR3 is 15 residues. Germline trimming cut 3 bases from V and 3 bases from J; bases unmatched to any gene: 8. Germline V gene lookup returns CDR1 SGHVS and CDR2 FNYEAQ. The CDR3 bases are TGTGCCAGCAGCTTGCTCGAGAGGGGGCTCTACGAGCAGTACTTC. It is translated as CASSLLERGLYEQYF. The whole variable domain, filled in from reference TRBV7-6 and TRBJ2-7, reads GAGVSQSPRYKVTKRGQDVALRCDPISGHVSLYWYRQALGQGPEFLTYFNYEAQQDKSGLPNDRFSAERPEGSISTLTIQRTEQRDSAMYRCASSLLERGLYEQYFGPGTRLTVT.

This clonotype was counted ten times or more. J is TRBJ2-3 and V is TRBV7-2; D ambiguous. Germline loops: CDR1 SGHTA, CDR2 FQGNSA. Trimming stripped 3 bases from V and 4 bases from J, with 17 bases between. The CDR3 spans 16 residues. The DNA of the CDR3 is TGTGCCAGCAGCTTGGAAGCCGGCGTGGGCGCAGATACGCAGTATTTT. It yields the protein CASSLEAGVGADTQYF.

This clonotype has ten or more counts. The gene calls are TRBV10-3 and TRBJ1-1; D may be TRBD1 (5 bases). This CDR3 is built from 13 residues. Per germline, CDR1 ENHRY and CDR2 SYGVKD. V was clipped by 5 bases and J by 0 bases, with 7 bases between them. The CDR3 nucleotides read TGTGCCATCAGTTGGGGGTTGAACACTGAAGCTTTCTTT. It translates to CAISWGLNTEAFF.

This clonotype was observed many times. The rearrangement links TRBV27 to TRBJ2-4; D possibly corresponds to TRBD2 (6 bases). The V end was cut by 5 bases, the J end by 0 bases, with 11 bases between. In germline, CDR1 is MNHEY, CDR2 SMNVEV (reference sequence). CDR3 length: 15 residues. CDR3: CASSPSDPAKNIQYF. For the CDR3, the DNA is TGTGCCAGCAGTCCTAGCGACCCAGCCAAAAACATTCAGTACTTC.

This clonotype showed up many times. The genes are TRBV7-9 and TRBJ2-1; TRBD2 might be the D (6 bases). The CDR3 covers 14 residues. V lost 3 bases to trimming and J lost 3 bases, with 9 bases between them. Germline values: CDR1 SEHNR, CDR2 FQNEAQ (reference sequence). The CDR3 coding sequence is TGTGCCAGCAGCTTTCGCGGGGTCTACAATGAGCAGTTCTTC. Its protein is CASSFRGVYNEQFF. The whole variable domain, filled in from reference TRBV7-9 and TRBJ2-1, reads DTGVSQNPRHKITKRGQNVTFRCDPISEHNRLYWYRQTLGQGPEFLTYFQNEAQLEKSRLLSDRFSAERPKGSFSTLEIQRTEQGDSAMYLCASSFRGVYNEQFFGPGTRLTVL.

At least ten counts were recorded for this clonotype. V and J are TRBV12-3 or TRBV12-4 and TRBJ2-1; 9 positions match TRBD1. J lost 4 bases, V lost 6 bases, and 7 bases had no gene match. The CDR3 contains 15 residues. CDR3 nucleotides: TGTGCCAGCAGCCAGACAGGGGGTGGATACAATGAGCAGTTCTTC. It encodes CASSQTGGGYNEQFF.

This clonotype was counted ten times or more. The chain's CDR3 is CASGGQPQETQYF. In DNA, the CDR3 is TGTGCCAGCGGAGGACAGCCCCAAGAGACCCAGTACTTC. The V gene is TRBV7-2, the J gene TRBJ2-5, with D possibly TRBD1 on 6 matching bases. V lost 8 bases, J lost 1 base, and 11 bases lay in between. This CDR3 has 13 amino acids. Looked up from germline, CDR1 is SGHTA and CDR2 is FQGNSA.

This clonotype appeared many times. CDR3 sequence reads: CASSRQGDLRVAEQFF. The CDR3 DNA reads as TGTGCCAGCAGCCGGCAAGGGGATCTCAGGGTTGCTGAGCAGTTCTTC. The V and J genes are TRBV7-9 and TRBJ2-1; D might be TRBD1 (5 bases). The CDR3 is 16 amino acids. Germline V gene lookup returns CDR1 SEHNR and CDR2 FQNEAQ (reference sequence). Trimming left V 5 bases short and J 9 bases short, with 23 bases between.

This clonotype was picked up many times. This chain uses TRBV7-8 with TRBJ2-2, with D perhaps matching TRBD1 or TRBD2 (5 bases each). V was clipped by 5 bases and J by 6 bases, with 16 bases between them. The CDR3 has 15 residues. The germline V gene has CDR1 SGHVS and CDR2 FQNEAQ. In nucleotides, the CDR3 is TGTGCCAGCAGCCCCCGCCCGGGGACCGCCGGGGAGCTGTTTTTT. Translating gives CASSPRPGTAGELFF. Based on the CDR3 plus reference TRBV7-8 and TRBJ2-2, the full variable domain is GAGVSQSPRYKVAKRGQDVALRCDPISGHVSLFWYQQALGQGPEFLTYFQNEAQLDKSGLPSDRFFAERPEGSVSTLKIQRTQQEDSAVYLCASSPRPGTAGELFFGEGSRLTVL.

This clonotype appeared many times. V gene TRBV7-2 combines with J gene TRBJ1-5; D is unresolved. The CDR3 contains 13 residues. The V end was cut by 3 bases, the J end by 5 bases, with 8 bases between. The germline gives CDR1 SGHTA, CDR2 FQGNSA. This CDR3 is CASSLVFDQPQHF. CDR3 sequence (DNA): TGTGCCAGCAGCTTGGTTTTCGATCAGCCCCAGCATTTT.

In this sample, this clonotype turned up many times. The rearrangement uses TRBV7-6 and TRBJ1-1, with D possibly TRBD1 on 5 matching bases. Trimming removed 1 base from V and 4 bases from J, with 22 bases in between. Germline V gene data show CDR1 as SGHVS and CDR2 as FNYEAQ. The CDR3 is 18 amino acids. CDR3 region: CASSLVQRVGGGVTEAFF. For the CDR3, the DNA is TGTGCCAGCAGCTTAGTACAGCGTGTGGGGGGTGGGGTCACTGAAGCTTTCTTT.

This clonotype was seen ten or more times. The rearrangement links TRBV7-2 to TRBJ2-5; TRBD2 matches at 9 bases. CDR3 length: 16 amino acids. Per germline, CDR1 SGHTA and CDR2 FQGNSA. The ends lost 1 base at V and 2 bases at J; junction bases unmatched: 5. The DNA for the CDR3 is TGTGCCAGCAGCTTAGTTGGCGGGAGGGGGCAAGAGACCCAGTACTTC. Its protein is CASSLVGGRGQETQYF.

This clonotype was observed at least ten times. V is TRBV7-9 and J is TRBJ2-1; D is unresolved. This CDR3 is 12 amino acids long. Germline lookup yields CDR1 SEHNR and CDR2 FQNEAQ (reference sequence). Trimming left V 2 bases short and J 8 bases short, with 7 bases between. CDR3: CASSLMSDEQFF. The CDR3 DNA is TGTGCCAGCAGCTTAATGTCCGATGAGCAGTTCTTC.

This clonotype was counted ten times or more. The chain combines TRBV7-8 with TRBJ2-5; TRBD2 might be the D (6 bases). The germline gives CDR1 SGHVS, CDR2 FQNEAQ. CDR3 size: 13 residues. Trimming shortened V by 5 bases and J by 5 bases, and 12 bases separated the two germline ends. DNA of the CDR3: TGTGCCAGCAGCCCGAGCCTAGCGGAGACCCAGTACTTC. This codes for CASSPSLAETQYF.